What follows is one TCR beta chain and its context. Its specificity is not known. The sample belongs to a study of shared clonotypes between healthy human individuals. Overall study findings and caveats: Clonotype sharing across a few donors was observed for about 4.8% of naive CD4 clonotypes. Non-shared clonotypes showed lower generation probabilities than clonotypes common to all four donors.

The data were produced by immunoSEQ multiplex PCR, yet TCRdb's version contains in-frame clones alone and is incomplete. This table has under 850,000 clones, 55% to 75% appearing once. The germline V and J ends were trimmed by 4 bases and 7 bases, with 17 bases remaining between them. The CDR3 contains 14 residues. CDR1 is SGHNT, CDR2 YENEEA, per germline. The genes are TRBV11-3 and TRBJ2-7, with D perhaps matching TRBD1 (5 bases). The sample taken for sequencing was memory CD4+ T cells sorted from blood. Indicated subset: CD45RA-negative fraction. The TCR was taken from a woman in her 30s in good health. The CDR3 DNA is TGTGCCAGCAGCTCTGGATTGGGGCGTGGGGAGCAGTACTTC. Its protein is CASSSGLGRGEQYF.